This T cell receptor (beta chain) was identified during a study of T-cell reconstitution after alpha-beta-depleted transplantation in children. Regarding the study as a whole: At around two months after transplant, the alpha-beta T cells were reportedly derived from several hundred expanded clones that came from non-depleted graft cells.

The authors prepared the TCRbeta library with unique molecular identifiers. TCRdb used MiXCR to reprocess the PCR reads, holding one entry per CDR3 protein. The data contain around 200,000 distinct CDR3 sequences, approximately 8.4% of them singletons. This CDR3 is built from 13 residues. Trimming took 6 bases from V and 11 from J, leaving 19 bases between them. Germline V lookup: CDR1 MNHNS, CDR2 SASEGT. This clonotype has a handful of counts. What it recognizes is unknown. The sequenced sample was PBMCs, mostly from graft donor cells, obtained 360 days after TCRalphabeta/CD19-depleted stem cell transplant. The sequence was collected from a male patient aged 2 to 10 who had a stem cell transplant for acute myeloid leukemia, so the T cells may come from the graft donor. The chain has TRBV6-1 and TRBJ1-1, with D possibly being TRBD1 (6 bases). This CDR3 is CASSLSRGRMAFF. The CDR3 DNA reads as TGTGCCAGCAGCCTTAGTAGGGGGAGGATGGCTTTCTTT.